This T cell receptor (beta chain) came from a study of PD-L1 blockade in urothelial cancer. Study-level information: Blood analysis took place 3 weeks (second dose) and 6 weeks after treatment start. Each blood sample yielded a median of about 140,000 T cells.

Study results and limitations: It was durable-benefit patients whose tumor-associated blood clones expanded more at 3 weeks.

Synthetic TCR analog templates were added to each PCR reaction. Repertoires were generated with immunoSEQ multiplex PCR, while TCRdb's copy carries only in-frame clones and drops some. The sample gives under 90,000 clones, roughly nine tenths of which show up once; around 10% is in the top ten. This clone was seen a single time. What it recognizes is unknown. CDR1 MNHNS and CDR2 SASEGT come from the germline V gene. The CDR3 loop spans 15 amino acids. V trimming: 7 bases; J trimming: 4 bases; junction bases outside the gene matches: 11. This chain connects TRBV6-1 to TRBJ2-7; 9 nucleotides agree with TRBD1. Sequencing was performed on PBMCs, taken around atezolizumab (anti-PD-L1) treatment. This TCR was sampled from a man aged 55 to 70 with urothelial cancer. The CDR3 nucleotides are TGTGCCAGCATGATTTCCGGGACAGGGTCATACGAGCAGTACTTC. Protein sequence: CASMISGTGSYEQYF.